This entry describes one T cell receptor beta chain. The antigen remains undetermined. The sample originates from a study of STAT5B mutations in CD4+ large granular lymphocyte leukemia. Overall study results and limits: TRBV06-family usage was enriched in top patient clones (8/27) versus controls (2/35).

TCRdb's table, derived via immunoSEQ multiplex PCR, lists solely in-frame clones and lacks some. The data contain some 40,000 clones, 70% to 90% of them seen just once; the ten biggest clones take up less than 3%. The germline V gene encodes CDR1 SGHAT and CDR2 FQNNGV. Trimming stripped 1 base from V and 6 bases from J, with 4 bases between. This CDR3 comprises 11 residues. The TCR sequence derives from a human donor in good health. The chain links TRBV11-2 to TRBJ2-7, with D uncertain. What was sequenced was CD4+ T cells from blood buffy coats. The CDR3: CASSLVAEQYF. CDR3 coding DNA: TGTGCCAGCAGCTTAGTGGCCGAGCAGTACTTC.